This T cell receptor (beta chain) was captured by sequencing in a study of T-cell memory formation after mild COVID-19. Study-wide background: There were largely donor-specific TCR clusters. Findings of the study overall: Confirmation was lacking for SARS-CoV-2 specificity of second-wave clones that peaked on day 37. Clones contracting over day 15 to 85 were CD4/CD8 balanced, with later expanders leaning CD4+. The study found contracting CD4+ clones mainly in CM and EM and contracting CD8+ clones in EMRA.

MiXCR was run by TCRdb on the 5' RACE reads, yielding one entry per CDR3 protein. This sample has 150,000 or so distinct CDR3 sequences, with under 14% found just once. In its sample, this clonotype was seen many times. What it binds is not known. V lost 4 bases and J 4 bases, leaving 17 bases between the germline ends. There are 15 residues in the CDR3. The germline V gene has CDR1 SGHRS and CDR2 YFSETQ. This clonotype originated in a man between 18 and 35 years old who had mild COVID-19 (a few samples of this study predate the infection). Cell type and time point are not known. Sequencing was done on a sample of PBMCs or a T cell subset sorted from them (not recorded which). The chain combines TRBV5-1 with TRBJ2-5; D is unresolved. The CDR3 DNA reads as TGCGCCAGCAGCCCGGAACGTCACAAAGGAGAGACCCAGTACTTC. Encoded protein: CASSPERHKGETQYF.